What follows describes a single T cell receptor (beta chain). All enrollees were roughly 18 to 89 years old and from 20 to 25 US areas. The junction had 7 bases not matched to a gene; V was cut back by 2 bases and J by 5 bases. Germline assignment: CDR1 SGDLS and CDR2 YYNGEE. The CDR3 runs to 16 residues. The sample belongs to a study of blood T cell repertoires in COVID-19. How the authors handled the data: Scientists estimated how many nucleated cells there were by amplifying reference gene primers. The data were produced by immunoSEQ multiplex PCR, yet TCRdb's version contains in-frame clones alone and is incomplete. For V, J and clone size, that table is used; D and trimming come from the DNA. The data contain fewer than 350,000 clones, roughly 85% of them singletons.

This sequence joins TRBV9 and TRBJ2-2; TRBD2 agrees at 9 bases. Material for sequencing was PBMCs or T cells enriched from blood (not recorded which). The receptor comes from a woman aged 25-40 years who had been exposed to COVID-19. CDR3 bases: TGTGCCAGCAGCGTGATAGCGGGAGCGGGGACCGGGGAGCTGTTTTTT. Protein product: CASSVIAGAGTGELFF.